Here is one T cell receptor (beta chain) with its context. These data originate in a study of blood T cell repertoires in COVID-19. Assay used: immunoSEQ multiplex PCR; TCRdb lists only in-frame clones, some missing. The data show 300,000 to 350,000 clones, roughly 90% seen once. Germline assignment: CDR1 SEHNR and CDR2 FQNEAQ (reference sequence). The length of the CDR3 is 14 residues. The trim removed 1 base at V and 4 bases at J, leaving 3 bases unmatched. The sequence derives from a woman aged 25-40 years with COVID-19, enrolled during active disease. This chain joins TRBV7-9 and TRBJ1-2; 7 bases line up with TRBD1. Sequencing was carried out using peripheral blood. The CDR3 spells CASSLGSGGYGYTF. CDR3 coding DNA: TGTGCCAGCAGCTTAGGTTCAGGGGGCTATGGCTACACCTTC.